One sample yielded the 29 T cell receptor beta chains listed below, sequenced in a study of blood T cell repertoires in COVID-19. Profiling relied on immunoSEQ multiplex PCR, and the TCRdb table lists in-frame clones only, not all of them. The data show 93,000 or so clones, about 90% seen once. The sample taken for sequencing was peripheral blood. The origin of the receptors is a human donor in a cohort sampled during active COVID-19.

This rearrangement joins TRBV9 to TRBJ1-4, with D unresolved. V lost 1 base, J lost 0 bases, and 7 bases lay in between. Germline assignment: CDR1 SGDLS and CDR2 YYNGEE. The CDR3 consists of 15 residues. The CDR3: CASSVTAATNEKLFF. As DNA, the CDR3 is TGTGCCAGCAGCGTAACGGCGGCAACTAATGAAAAACTGTTTTTT.

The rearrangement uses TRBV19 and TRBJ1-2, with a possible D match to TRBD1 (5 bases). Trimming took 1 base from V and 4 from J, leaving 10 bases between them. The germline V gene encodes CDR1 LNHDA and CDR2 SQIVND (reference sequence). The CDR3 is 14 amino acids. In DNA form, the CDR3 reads TGTGCCAGTAGTATAGGCCAGGGCGGCTATGGCTACACCTTC. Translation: CASSIGQGGYGYTF.

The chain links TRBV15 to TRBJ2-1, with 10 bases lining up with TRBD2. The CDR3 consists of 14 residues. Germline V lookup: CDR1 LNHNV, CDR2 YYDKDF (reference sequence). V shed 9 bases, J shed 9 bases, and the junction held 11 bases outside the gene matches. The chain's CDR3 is CATRSGRAFSEQFF. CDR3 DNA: TGTGCCACGAGAAGCGGGAGGGCCTTTAGTGAGCAGTTCTTC.

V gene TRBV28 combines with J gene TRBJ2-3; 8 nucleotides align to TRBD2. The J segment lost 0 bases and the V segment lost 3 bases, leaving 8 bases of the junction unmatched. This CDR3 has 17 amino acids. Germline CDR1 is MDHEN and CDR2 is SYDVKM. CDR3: CASSFRVLAESTDTQYF. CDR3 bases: TGTGCCAGCAGTTTTCGGGTACTAGCGGAAAGCACAGATACGCAGTATTTT.

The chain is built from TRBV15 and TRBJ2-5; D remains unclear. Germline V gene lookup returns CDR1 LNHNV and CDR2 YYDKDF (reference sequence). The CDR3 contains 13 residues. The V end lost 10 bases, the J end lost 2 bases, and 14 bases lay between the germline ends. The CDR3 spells CAIGSRKQETQYF. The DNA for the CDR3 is TGTGCCATCGGGTCAAGGAAACAAGAGACCCAGTACTTC.

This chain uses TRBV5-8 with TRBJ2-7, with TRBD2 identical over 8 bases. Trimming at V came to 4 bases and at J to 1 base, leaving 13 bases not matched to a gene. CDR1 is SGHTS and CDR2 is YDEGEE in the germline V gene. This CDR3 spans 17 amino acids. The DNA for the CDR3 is TGTGCCAGCAGCATCGGGGGGGCAGCAATCTTTTCCTACGAGCAGTACTTC. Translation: CASSIGGAAIFSYEQYF.

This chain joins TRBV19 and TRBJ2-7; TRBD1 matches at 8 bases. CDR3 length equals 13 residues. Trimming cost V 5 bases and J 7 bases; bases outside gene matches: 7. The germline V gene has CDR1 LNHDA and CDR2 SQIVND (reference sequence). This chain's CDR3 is CASSQDREREQYF. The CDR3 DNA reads TGTGCCAGTAGTCAGGACAGGGAACGGGAGCAGTACTTC.

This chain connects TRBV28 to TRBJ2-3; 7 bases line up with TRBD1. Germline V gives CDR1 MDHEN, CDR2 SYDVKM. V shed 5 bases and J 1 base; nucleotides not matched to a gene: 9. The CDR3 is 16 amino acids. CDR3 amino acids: CASSDLTGQGTDTQYF. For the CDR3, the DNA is TGTGCCAGCAGTGACCTGACAGGGCAAGGCACAGATACGCAGTATTTT.

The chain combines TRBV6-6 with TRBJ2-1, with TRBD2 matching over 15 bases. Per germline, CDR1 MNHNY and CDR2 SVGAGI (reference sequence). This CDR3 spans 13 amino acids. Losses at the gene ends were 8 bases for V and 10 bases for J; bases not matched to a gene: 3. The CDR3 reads CASGTSGGKEQFF. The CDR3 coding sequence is TGTGCCAGCGGGACTAGCGGGGGGAAGGAGCAGTTCTTC.

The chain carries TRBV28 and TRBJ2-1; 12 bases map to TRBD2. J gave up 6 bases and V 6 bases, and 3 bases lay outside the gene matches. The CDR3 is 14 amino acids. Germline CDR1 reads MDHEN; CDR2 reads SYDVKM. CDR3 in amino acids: CASRRLAGANEQFF. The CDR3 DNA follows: TGTGCCAGCAGGCGACTAGCGGGAGCCAATGAGCAGTTCTTC.

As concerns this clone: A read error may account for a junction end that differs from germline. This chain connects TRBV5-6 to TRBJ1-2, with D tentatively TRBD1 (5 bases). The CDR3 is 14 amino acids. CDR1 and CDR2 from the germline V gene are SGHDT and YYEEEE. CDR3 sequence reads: CASSFQTGTPLLAF. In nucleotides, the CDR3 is TGTGCCAGCAGCTTCCAAACTGGGACTCCCCTTCTCGCCTTC.

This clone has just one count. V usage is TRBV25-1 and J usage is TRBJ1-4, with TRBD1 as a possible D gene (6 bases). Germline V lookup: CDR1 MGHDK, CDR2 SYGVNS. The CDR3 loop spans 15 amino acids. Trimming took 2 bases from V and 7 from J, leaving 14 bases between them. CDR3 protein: CASSELGQGSEKLFF. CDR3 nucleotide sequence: TGTGCCAGCAGTGAACTCGGCCAGGGGAGTGAAAAACTGTTTTTT.

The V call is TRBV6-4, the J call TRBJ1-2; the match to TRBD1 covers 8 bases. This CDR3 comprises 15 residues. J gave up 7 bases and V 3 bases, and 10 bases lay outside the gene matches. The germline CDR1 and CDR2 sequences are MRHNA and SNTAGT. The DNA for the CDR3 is TGTGCCAGCAGTGAGTCGACAGGGGCGTTTGGTGGCTACACCTTC. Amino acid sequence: CASSESTGAFGGYTF.

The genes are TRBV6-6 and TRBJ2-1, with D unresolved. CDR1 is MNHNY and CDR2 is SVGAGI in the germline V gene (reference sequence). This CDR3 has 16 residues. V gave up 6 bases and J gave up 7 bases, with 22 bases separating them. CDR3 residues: CASSLTSMQVDNEQFF. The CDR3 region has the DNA TGTGCCAGCAGCCTAACCAGCATGCAGGTTGATAATGAGCAGTTCTTC.

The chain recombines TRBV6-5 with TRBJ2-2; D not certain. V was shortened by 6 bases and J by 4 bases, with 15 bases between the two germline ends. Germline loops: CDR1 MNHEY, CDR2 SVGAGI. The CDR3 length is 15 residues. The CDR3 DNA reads TGTGCCAGCAGCTTATCCGGTTACGGCACCGGGGAGCTGTTTTTT. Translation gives CASSLSGYGTGELFF.

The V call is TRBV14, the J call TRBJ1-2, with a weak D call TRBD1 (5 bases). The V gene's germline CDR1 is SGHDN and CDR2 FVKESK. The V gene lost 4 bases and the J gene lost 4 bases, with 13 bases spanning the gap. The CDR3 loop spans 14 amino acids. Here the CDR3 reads CASSPGQGGYGYTF. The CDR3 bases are TGTGCCAGCAGCCCCGGCCAGGGAGGCTATGGCTACACCTTC.

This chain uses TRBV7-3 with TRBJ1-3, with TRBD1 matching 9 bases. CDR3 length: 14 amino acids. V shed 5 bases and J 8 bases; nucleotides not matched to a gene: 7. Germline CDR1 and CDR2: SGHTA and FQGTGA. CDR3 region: CASSPPDRGHTIYF. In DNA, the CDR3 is TGTGCCAGCAGCCCCCCGGACAGGGGACACACCATATATTTT.

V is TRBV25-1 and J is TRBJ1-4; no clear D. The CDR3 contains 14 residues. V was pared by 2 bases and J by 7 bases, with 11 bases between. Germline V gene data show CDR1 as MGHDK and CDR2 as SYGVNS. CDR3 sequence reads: CASSEPGIFEKLFF. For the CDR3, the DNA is TGTGCCAGCAGTGAACCGGGGATTTTTGAAAAACTGTTTTTT.

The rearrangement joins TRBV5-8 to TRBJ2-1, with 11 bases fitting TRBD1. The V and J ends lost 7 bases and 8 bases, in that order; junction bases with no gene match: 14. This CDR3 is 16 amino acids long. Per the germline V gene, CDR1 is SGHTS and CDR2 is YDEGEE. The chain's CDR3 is CASRGAGTGGWDEQFF. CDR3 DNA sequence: TGTGCCAGCCGGGGAGCCGGGACAGGGGGTTGGGATGAGCAGTTCTTC.

In nucleotides, the CDR3 is TGTGCCAGCAGCTTAAGTCAGGGGGGTACAGATACGCAGTATTTT. This sequence encodes CASSLSQGGTDTQYF. The rearrangement joins TRBV7-3 to TRBJ2-3; the D gene is possibly TRBD1 (7 bases). Trimming removed 1 base at V and 3 bases at J, with 11 bases between. Germline CDR1 and CDR2: SGHTA and FQGTGA. The CDR3 loop spans 15 amino acids.

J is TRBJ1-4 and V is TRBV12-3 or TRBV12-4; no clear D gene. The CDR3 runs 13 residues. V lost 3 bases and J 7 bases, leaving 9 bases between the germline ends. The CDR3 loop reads CASSLSTREKLFF. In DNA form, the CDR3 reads TGTGCCAGCAGTTTGTCTACCCGTGAAAAACTGTTTTTT.

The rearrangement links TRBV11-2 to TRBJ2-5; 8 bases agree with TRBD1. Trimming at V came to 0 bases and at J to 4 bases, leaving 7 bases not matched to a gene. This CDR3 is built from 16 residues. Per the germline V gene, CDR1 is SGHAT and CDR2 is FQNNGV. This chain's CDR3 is CASSLDDRGFRETQYF. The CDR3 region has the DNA TGTGCCAGCAGCTTAGACGACAGGGGTTTCAGAGAGACCCAGTACTTC.

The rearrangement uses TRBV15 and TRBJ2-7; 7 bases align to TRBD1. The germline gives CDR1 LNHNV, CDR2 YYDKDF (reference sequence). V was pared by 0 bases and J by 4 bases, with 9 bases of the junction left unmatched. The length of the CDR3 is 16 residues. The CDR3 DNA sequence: TGTGCCACCAGCAGAGACACAGGGGAGTCGGCATACGAGCAGTACTTC. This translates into CATSRDTGESAYEQYF.

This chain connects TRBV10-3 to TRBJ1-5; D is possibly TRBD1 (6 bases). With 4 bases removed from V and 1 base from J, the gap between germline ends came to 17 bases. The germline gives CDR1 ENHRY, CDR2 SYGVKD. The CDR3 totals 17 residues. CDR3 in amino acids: CAISVNRAQGSNQPQHF. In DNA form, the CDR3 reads TGTGCCATCAGTGTCAACAGGGCCCAGGGGAGCAATCAGCCCCAGCATTTT.

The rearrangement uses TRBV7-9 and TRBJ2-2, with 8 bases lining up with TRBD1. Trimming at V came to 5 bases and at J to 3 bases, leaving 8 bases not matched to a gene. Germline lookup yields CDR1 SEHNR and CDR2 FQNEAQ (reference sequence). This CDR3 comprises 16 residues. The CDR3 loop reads CASSRGQGLDTGELFF. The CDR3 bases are TGTGCCAGCAGCCGCGGACAGGGTCTGGACACCGGGGAGCTGTTTTTT.

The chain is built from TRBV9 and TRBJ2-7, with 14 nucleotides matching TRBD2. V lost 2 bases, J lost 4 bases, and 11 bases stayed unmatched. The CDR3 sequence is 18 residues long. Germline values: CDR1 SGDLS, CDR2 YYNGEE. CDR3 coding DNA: TGTGCCAGCAGCGTGGGACTAGCGGGAGTTTGGGCTTCATACGAGCAGTACTTC. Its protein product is CASSVGLAGVWASYEQYF.

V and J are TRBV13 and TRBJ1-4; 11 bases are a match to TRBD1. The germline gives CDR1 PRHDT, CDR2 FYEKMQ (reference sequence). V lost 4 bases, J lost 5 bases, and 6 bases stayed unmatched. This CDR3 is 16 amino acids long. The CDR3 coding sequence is TGTGCCAGCAGCTCTGGGACAGGGGGAGAAAATGAAAAACTGTTTTTT. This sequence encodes CASSSGTGGENEKLFF.

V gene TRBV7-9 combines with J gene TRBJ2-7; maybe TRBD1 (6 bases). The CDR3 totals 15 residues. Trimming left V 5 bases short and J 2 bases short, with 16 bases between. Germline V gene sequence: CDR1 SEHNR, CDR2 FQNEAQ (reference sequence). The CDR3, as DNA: TGTGCCAGCAGCCCGAGTACAGGGTGGGCCTACGAGCAGTACTTC. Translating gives CASSPSTGWAYEQYF. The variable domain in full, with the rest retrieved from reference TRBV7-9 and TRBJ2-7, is DTGVSQNPRHKITKRGQNVTFRCDPISEHNRLYWYRQTLGQGPEFLTYFQNEAQLEKSRLLSDRFSAERPKGSFSTLEIQRTEQGDSAMYLCASSPSTGWAYEQYFGPGTRLTVT.

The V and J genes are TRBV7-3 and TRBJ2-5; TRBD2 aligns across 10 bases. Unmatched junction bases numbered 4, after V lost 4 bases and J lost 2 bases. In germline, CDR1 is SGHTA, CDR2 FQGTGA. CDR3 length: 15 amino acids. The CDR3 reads CASSSGLAEQETQYF. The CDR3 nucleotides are TGTGCCAGCAGCTCCGGACTAGCGGAACAAGAGACCCAGTACTTC.